The 9 T cell receptor beta chains below all came from one sample that was sequenced in a study of long-term antiretroviral therapy in people with HIV. The libraries were made with immunoSEQ v3.0 at survey level. Clones were read by immunoSEQ multiplex PCR, and TCRdb kept only the in-frame ones, dropping some. Of around 19,000 clones in the sample, 75% to 90% were seen once. The material sequenced was unsorted PBMCs, taken 1.2 years after starting antiretroviral therapy. The source of these receptors is a woman in her thirties or forties with HIV.

The gene calls are TRBV5-5 and TRBJ1-2, with D hard to call. CDR3 length: 14 amino acids. The V gene's germline CDR1 is SGHKS and CDR2 YYEKEE (reference sequence). The ends were cut back, 4 bases at V and 8 bases at J, with 18 bases in the middle. The CDR3 sequence is CASSLPGFPGGYTF. In DNA form, the CDR3 reads TGTGCCAGCAGCCTGCCCGGGTTCCCGGGGGGCTACACCTTC.

This sequence joins TRBV5-4 and TRBJ1-2; D is perhaps TRBD1 (5 bases). V was cut by 4 bases and J by 4 bases, with 17 bases left in between. This CDR3 is 15 amino acids long. The germline V gene encodes CDR1 SGHNT and CDR2 YYREEE (reference sequence). CDR3 nucleotide sequence: TGTGCCAGCAGCGCGGAGGGACCCGGGAGCTATGGCTACACCTTC. Protein product: CASSAEGPGSYGYTF.

The chain carries TRBV6-1 and TRBJ2-7, with D uncertain. Germline-derived CDR1 and CDR2 are MNHNS and SASEGT. V shed 3 bases and J shed 1 base, with 10 bases lying between them. The CDR3 totals 14 residues. This CDR3 reads CASSDELSSYEQYF. Here the CDR3 DNA reads TGTGCCAGCAGTGACGAACTGTCATCCTACGAGCAGTACTTC.

The chain has TRBV9 and TRBJ2-7; 7 nucleotides align to TRBD1. The CDR3 is 15 amino acids. Per the germline V gene, CDR1 is SGDLS and CDR2 is YYNGEE. The junction had 6 bases not matched to a gene; V was cut back by 3 bases and J by 0 bases. The CDR3 protein is CASSEYWDSSYEQYF. Written as DNA, the CDR3 is TGTGCCAGCAGCGAGTATTGGGACAGCTCCTACGAGCAGTACTTC.

The chain recombines TRBV19 with TRBJ2-7; D is ambiguous. The germline gives CDR1 LNHDA, CDR2 SQIVND (reference sequence). This CDR3 region has 12 residues. V was trimmed by 4 bases and J by 3 bases, leaving 7 bases between them. CDR3 in amino acids: CASSKGLYEQYF. CDR3 DNA sequence: TGTGCCAGTAGTAAGGGCCTCTACGAGCAGTACTTC.

V is TRBV2 and J is TRBJ2-1; TRBD2 aligns across 7 bases. J lost 6 bases, V lost 7 bases, and 12 bases had no gene match. The CDR3 is 15 residues long. Germline V gene data show CDR1 as SNHLY and CDR2 as FYNNEI. CDR3 DNA sequence: TGTGCCAGCACCGACCAGGAGGGGAGGGTCAATGAGCAGTTCTTC. This sequence encodes CASTDQEGRVNEQFF.

CDR3 sequence (DNA): TGTGCCAGCAGGGCCCGCCCAACTAGCGGGATAAACTACGAGCAGTACTTC. As protein: CASRARPTSGINYEQYF. J is TRBJ2-7 and V is TRBV28, with 10 bases matching TRBD2. CDR3 size: 17 residues. CDR1 MDHEN and CDR2 SYDVKM come from the germline V gene. V was pared by 6 bases and J by 3 bases, with 14 bases of the junction left unmatched.

The chain joins TRBV9 to TRBJ2-2; 8 positions match TRBD1. The CDR3 is made up of 15 amino acids. The germline CDR1 and CDR2 sequences are SGDLS and YYNGEE. Trimming removed 1 base from V and 7 bases from J; junction bases left unmatched: 6. The CDR3 region is CASSVNSRGRGELFF. CDR3 in DNA: TGTGCCAGCAGCGTAAATTCCAGGGGGCGCGGGGAGCTGTTTTTT. Looking up the rest from reference TRBV9 and TRBJ2-2 gives the full variable domain: DSGVTQTPKHLITATGQRVTLRCSPRSGDLSVYWYQQSLDQGLQFLIQYYNGEERAKGNILERFSAQQFPDLHSELNLSSLELGDSALYFCASSVNSRGRGELFFGEGSRLTVL.

The rearrangement links TRBV19 to TRBJ1-2; TRBD1 is a possible D gene (5 bases). Between the trimmed V and J ends, which lost 3 bases and 7 bases, there was a span of 9 bases. The CDR3 length is 12 residues. Germline CDR1 reads LNHDA; CDR2 reads SQIVND (reference sequence). DNA of the CDR3: TGTGCCAGTAGTATCACCGGGGCTGGCTACACCTTC. This sequence encodes CASSITGAGYTF.